One sample yielded the 16 T cell receptor beta chains listed below, sequenced in a study of cytomegalovirus exposure and HLA in healthy donors. Libraries were prepared by immunoSEQ multiplex PCR; TCRdb keeps only in-frame clonotypes and omits some of them. The table records some 140,000 clones, about 80% of them present only once. The specimen was PBMCs. The receptors stem from a young man in good health and CMV-seropositive.

The chain has TRBV5-1 and TRBJ2-6, with a tentative D call TRBD1 (6 bases). With 4 bases removed from V and 0 bases from J, the gap between germline ends came to 20 bases. The CDR3 is made up of 19 amino acids. Looked up from germline, CDR1 is SGHRS and CDR2 is YFSETQ. This chain's CDR3 is CASSRTDGTGFSGANVLTF. CDR3 coding DNA: TGCGCCAGCAGCAGGACAGACGGGACGGGTTTCTCTGGGGCCAACGTCCTGACTTTC. Looking up the rest from reference TRBV5-1 and TRBJ2-6 gives the full variable domain: KAGVTQTPRYLIKTRGQQVTLSCSPISGHRSVSWYQQTPGQGLQFLFEYFSETQRNKGNFPGRFSGRQFSNSRSEMNVSTLELGDSALYLCASSRTDGTGFSGANVLTFGAGSRLTVL.

The chain employs TRBV5-1 and TRBJ1-2, with TRBD1 identical over 9 bases. CDR3 length: 15 amino acids. The junction had 9 bases not matched to a gene; V was cut back by 0 bases and J by 9 bases. The germline V gene encodes CDR1 SGHRS and CDR2 YFSETQ. CDR3 in DNA: TGCGCCAGCAGCTTGGAAACGGGACAGGGCTTCAGCTACACCTTC. Translating it yields CASSLETGQGFSYTF.

V and J are TRBV15 and TRBJ2-7, with TRBD1 as a possible D gene (6 bases). This CDR3 is 13 amino acids long. Trimming shortened V by 1 base and J by 3 bases, and 7 bases separated the two germline ends. CDR1 is LNHNV, CDR2 YYDKDF, per germline (reference sequence). CDR3 sequence (DNA): TGTGCCACCAGCAGAGCCAGGGGCTACGAGCAGTACTTC. This sequence encodes CATSRARGYEQYF.

The chain is built from TRBV6-6 and TRBJ1-2, with TRBD1 identical over 12 bases. Germline V gives CDR1 MNHNY, CDR2 SVGAGI (reference sequence). Losses at the gene ends were 3 bases for V and 14 bases for J; bases not matched to a gene: 10. The CDR3 sequence is 14 residues long. This CDR3 reads CASSYGGTGGPSTF. CDR3 bases: TGTGCCAGCAGTTATGGTGGGACAGGGGGCCCGTCGACCTTC.

The V gene is TRBV9, the J gene TRBJ2-5, with a tentative D call TRBD2 (5 bases). CDR1 is SGDLS, CDR2 YYNGEE, per germline. The CDR3 is made up of 15 amino acids. Trimming stripped 0 bases from V and 2 bases from J, with 11 bases between. The CDR3 reads CASSVVGAFQETQYF. The CDR3 DNA reads as TGTGCCAGCAGCGTAGTGGGAGCTTTTCAAGAGACCCAGTACTTC.

V and J are TRBV27 and TRBJ2-3; 7 nucleotides line up with TRBD1. The length of the CDR3 is 20 residues. In germline, CDR1 is MNHEY, CDR2 SMNVEV (reference sequence). V was clipped by 1 base and J by 0 bases; unmatched bases: 16. CDR3 residues: CASSLFVRSGGGSSTDTQYF. DNA of the CDR3: TGTGCCAGCAGTTTATTTGTGAGGTCAGGGGGTGGCTCTAGCACAGATACGCAGTATTTT.

This chain links TRBV7-2 with TRBJ2-7; 8 nucleotides align to TRBD1. The germline V gene encodes CDR1 SGHTA and CDR2 FQGNSA. The trim removed 5 bases at V and 4 bases at J, leaving 10 bases unmatched. The CDR3 has 15 amino acids. CDR3 nucleotides: TGTGCCAGCAGCCGGACAGGGCCTGGATATTACGAGCAGTACTTC. Protein product: CASSRTGPGYYEQYF.

The V gene is TRBV9, the J gene TRBJ2-5; possible D gene TRBD2, 5 bases. Germline CDR1 reads SGDLS; CDR2 reads YYNGEE. The CDR3 is made up of 15 amino acids. V was trimmed by 2 bases and J by 6 bases, leaving 17 bases between them. CDR3 nucleotides: TGTGCCAGCAGCGTCGACACTAGGCTCCAGAAGACCCAGTACTTC. Translating gives CASSVDTRLQKTQYF.

The chain uses TRBV7-2 and TRBJ2-1, with unresolved D. V lost 3 bases to trimming and J lost 3 bases, with 12 bases between them. CDR3 length: 15 amino acids. Germline V CDR1 and CDR2: SGHTA, FQGNSA. As DNA, the CDR3 is TGTGCCAGCAGCTTTGGTCTAACCCTCTACAATGAGCAGTTCTTC. Its translation is CASSFGLTLYNEQFF.

The genes are TRBV6-6 and TRBJ1-2, with 8 positions matching TRBD1. Losses at the gene ends were 1 base for V and 4 bases for J; bases not matched to a gene: 5. Germline CDR1 reads MNHNY; CDR2 reads SVGAGI (reference sequence). The CDR3 has 15 amino acids. This CDR3 is CASSYLQGAVYGYTF. The CDR3 DNA reads as TGTGCCAGCAGTTACTTGCAGGGGGCAGTCTATGGCTACACCTTC.

The chain uses TRBV19 and TRBJ2-1; 7 bases are shared with TRBD1. This CDR3 spans 15 amino acids. Per germline, CDR1 LNHDA and CDR2 SQIVND (reference sequence). V dropped 9 bases and J dropped 4; count of bases not matched to a gene: 12. In DNA form, the CDR3 reads TGTGCCAGCCGGGGCAGGGGGAGTGGGTACAATGAGCAGTTCTTC. Translation: CASRGRGSGYNEQFF.

The chain links TRBV7-9 to TRBJ1-5, with 7 bases aligning to TRBD1. The CDR3 is 14 residues long. CDR1 is SEHNR, CDR2 FQNEAQ, per germline (reference sequence). V lost 5 bases and J lost 4; bases outside the gene matches: 5. CDR3 DNA sequence: TGTGCCAGCAGCAAAGAACAGGGGAATCAGCCCCAGCATTTT. Its translation: CASSKEQGNQPQHF. Full variable domain (remainder filled in from reference TRBV7-9 and TRBJ1-5): DTGVSQNPRHKITKRGQNVTFRCDPISEHNRLYWYRQTLGQGPEFLTYFQNEAQLEKSRLLSDRFSAERPKGSFSTLEIQRTEQGDSAMYLCASSKEQGNQPQHFGDGTRLSIL.

The V gene is TRBV6-6, the J gene TRBJ1-5; D is unresolved. Trimming stripped 2 bases from V and 5 bases from J, with 10 bases between. CDR3 size: 14 residues. Germline V gene lookup returns CDR1 MNHNY and CDR2 SVGAGI (reference sequence). The CDR3 DNA reads as TGTGCCAGCAGTTACCTGACGGAGGATCAGCCCCAGCATTTT. Its translation: CASSYLTEDQPQHF.

In this sample, this clone turned up a few times. The chain combines TRBV6-1 with TRBJ2-7, with 7 bases that match TRBD1. Germline V CDR1 and CDR2: MNHNS, SASEGT. The V segment lost 1 base and the J segment 10 bases; nucleotides outside the gene matches: 1. This CDR3 region has 11 residues. CDR3 in amino acids: CASSEGTGQYF. The DNA for the CDR3 is TGTGCCAGCAGTGAAGGGACAGGACAGTACTTC.

This chain links TRBV7-6 with TRBJ1-6, with D possibly matching TRBD1 (6 bases). This CDR3 comprises 17 residues. Trimming pared 2 bases from V and 2 bases from J, leaving 13 bases between. Germline V gives CDR1 SGHVS, CDR2 FNYEAQ. CDR3 DNA: TGTGCCAGCAGCTTACACCAAACAGGGCCCTATAATTCACCCCTCCACTTT. It codes for CASSLHQTGPYNSPLHF.

The chain employs TRBV19 and TRBJ1-2; no clear D gene. Germline V gene lookup returns CDR1 LNHDA and CDR2 SQIVND (reference sequence). Trimming left V 6 bases short and J 5 bases short, with 10 bases between. CDR3 length: 12 residues. The CDR3, as DNA: TGTGCCAGTAGCCCCCGGACTTATGGCTACACCTTC. This codes for CASSPRTYGYTF. Full variable domain (rest looked up from reference TRBV19 and TRBJ1-2): DGGITQSPKYLFRKEGQNVTLSCEQNLNHDAMYWYRQDPGQGLRLIYYSQIVNDFQKGDIAEGYSVSREKKESFPLTVTSAQKNPTAFYLCASSPRTYGYTFGSGTRLTVV.